This TCR beta chain was obtained from a study of blood T cell repertoires in COVID-19. Using immunoSEQ multiplex PCR, the repertoire was profiled, and TCRdb retains in-frame clones only, with some absent. The profile shows fewer than 700,000 clones, 70% to 90% of them singletons. V dropped 7 bases and J dropped 2; count of bases not matched to a gene: 7. The CDR3 runs 14 residues. Looked up from germline, CDR1 is LGHDT and CDR2 is YNNKEL (reference sequence). The gene calls are TRBV3-1 (or the pseudogene TRBV3-2) and TRBJ2-7; 8 bases are shared with TRBD2. This receptor was taken from a woman in her fifties or sixties with COVID-19, enrolled during active disease. Sequenced input: peripheral blood. CDR3 nucleotide sequence: TGTGCCAGCACCTTTGGTAGCGGGGCCTACGAGCAGTACTTC. Protein product: CASTFGSGAYEQYF.